This T cell receptor (beta chain) was recovered during a study of blood T cell repertoires in COVID-19. Study-level background: Samples came from the United States, Italy and Spain, spanning acute and convalescent COVID-19.

This CDR3 region has 19 residues. The ends lost 3 bases at V and 6 bases at J; junction bases unmatched: 17. Per germline, CDR1 ENHRY and CDR2 SYGVKD. Original analysis: From reference gene primer amplification, estimates of nucleated cell counts were derived. Clones were sequenced by immunoSEQ multiplex PCR, and TCRdb holds only the in-frame ones, with some missing. The D gene and trimming were derived from the DNA, and the V and J assignments and clone size from that table. This sample has over 55,000 clones, with about 90% found just once. The chain combines TRBV10-3 with TRBJ2-4; 10 nucleotides line up with TRBD2. The sequence derives from a man aged 50 or older with active COVID-19. Sequencing was performed on peripheral blood. CDR3: CAISEGLAGELGSGNIQYF. The CDR3 DNA follows: TGTGCCATCAGTGAAGGGCTAGCGGGAGAGCTGGGTTCGGGAAACATTCAGTACTTC.